This T cell receptor (beta chain) was identified in a study of OX40 agonist ivuxolimab in advanced cancers. About the study as a whole: Ivuxolimab was a fully human IgG2 agonistic monoclonal antibody targeting the costimulatory receptor OX40 (CD134). The monotherapy dose-escalation portion (N ≈ 52 patients) of the phase I ivuxolimab trial is reported in the paper. Patients were allowed to have had prior anti-PD-1, anti-PD-L1 or anti-CTLA-4 therapy, and around two fifths of the dose-escalation patients had been treated with checkpoint inhibitors. Intravenous ivuxolimab was administered to patients every 2 weeks at six dose levels: 0.01, 0.1, 0.3, 1.5, 3 and 10 mg/kg. Partial responses were achieved by three dose-escalation patients, of whom one had hepatocellular carcinoma and two had cutaneous melanoma. Peripheral TCRbeta sequencing aimed to test whether ivuxolimab altered TCR sequence diversity and caused clonal T-cell expansion. A male proportion of roughly 80% and a mean age of approximately 61 years, ranging from 23 to 79, were recorded for the dose-escalation cohort. Of the roughly 52 dose-escalation patients, hepatocellular carcinoma was present in some 19, melanoma in around 15, renal cell carcinoma in 9 and head and neck cancer in 9. The research as a whole found: After ivuxolimab, more expanded clones were found on average in CD8+ T cells than in CD4+ T cells. Low levels of normalized T-cell clonal expansion were also seen in some nonresponding patients. Partial responders in the 0.1-3.0 mg/kg groups had among the lowest normalized peripheral clonal expansion, especially among CD8+ T cells. At doses from 0.1 to 3.0 mg/kg, clonal expansion was seen in both CD4+ and CD8+ blood T cells between baseline and week 6. Which antigens the clonally expanded peripheral T cells were specific for was not determined.

Patients with a history of autoimmune disease or receiving systemic immunosuppression were excluded from the trial. In every dose cohort, peripheral blood was drawn for TCR sequencing at baseline, cycle 4 day 1, and cycle 7 day 1. Samples were obtained from an open-label, multicenter, first-in-human phase I dose-escalation trial of ivuxolimab. Adults with locally advanced or metastatic head and neck squamous cell, hepatocellular, melanoma or renal cell carcinoma were enrolled in the trial. Before TCR sequencing, CD4+ and CD8+ T cells were separately sorted from peripheral blood. Points on this clone: What this receptor recognizes is not known. No quality values exist for individual bases; no much larger clone is one base distant.

From the germline V gene (reference sequence), CDR1 is GTSNPN and CDR2 is SVGIG. V loses 2 bases of germline sequence and J loses 4 bases, and the interval between the two ends is 10 bases. Spanning cysteine to phenylalanine, the CDR3 consists of 13 amino acids. The read is trimmed to its CDR3 DNA, 39 bases read in frame from base 1. To sequence the TCRbeta CDR3 region, genomic DNA was isolated from the sorted cells. TCRbeta CDR3 regions were sequenced using the immunoSEQ Assay. The clones in this table, taken by TCRdb from immuneACCESS, are in-frame only. Not every clone is retained; where verified, under half of the shortfall comes from an unresolved V gene, and the cause of the rest is unknown. This sample gives about 30,000 clones in total; under 85% of them show up just once. The top ten clones comprise roughly an eighth of the sample.

This specimen was CD4+ or CD8+ T cells sorted from blood, taken in a trial of the OX40 agonist ivuxolimab. The receptor chain draws on TRBV30 and TRBJ2-3, with the D gene call left open. This clonotype was sampled from an adult with an advanced solid tumor such as melanoma, head and neck, liver or kidney cancer. CDR3 sequence: CAWSLLEADTQYF. Read as DNA, the sequence is TGTGCCTGGAGTCTCCTAGAGGCAGATACGCAGTATTTT. The CDR3 plus the reference TRBV30 and TRBJ2-3 genes for the other parts give the full variable domain: SQTIHQWPATLVQPVGSPLSLECTVEGTSNPNLYWYRQAAGRGLQLLFYSVGIGQISSEVPQNLSASRPQDRQFILSSKKLLLSDSGFYLCAWSLLEADTQYFGPGTRLTVL.